This is a list of T cell receptor beta chains from one sample in a study of blood T cell repertoires in COVID-19. TCRdb's table, derived via immunoSEQ multiplex PCR, lists solely in-frame clones and lacks some. The table includes 390,000 or so clones, about 89% detected once. The sequencing input was peripheral blood. All receptors derive from a woman in her twenties or thirties with COVID-19, enrolled during active disease. The CDR3 runs from the conserved cysteine through the conserved F or W. The D gene is left open where the match is weak. Clone size is shown for a subset of rows, as once, few, many or a class of expanded clone.

TRBD1	TRBV6-2/TRBV6-3	.	TRBJ1-5	TGTGCCAGCAGCCGGGGACAGGGGGCCAGCAATCAGCCCCAGCATTTT	CASSRGQGASNQPQHF
TRBD2	TRBV13	.	TRBJ2-1	TGTGCCAGCAGCTTTACTAGCGAACCTTACAATGAGCAGTTCTTC	CASSFTSEPYNEQFF
TRBD1	TRBV9	once	TRBJ2-4	TGTGCCAGCAGCGTAGCGAGACAGGGGTTCATTCAGTACTTC	CASSVARQGFIQYF
.	TRBV28	.	TRBJ1-2	TGTGCCAGCAGTTCTGTCCACAGGGGCTACACCTTC	CASSSVHRGYTF
TRBD1	TRBV7-6	.	TRBJ1-5	TGTGCCAGCAGCGAGGGGATGGACAGGGGGGAGCCCCAGCATTTT	CASSEGMDRGEPQHF
.	TRBV5-1	.	TRBJ2-7	TGCGCCAGCAGCCCGGGACACACGGGGTACGAGCAGTACTTC	CASSPGHTGYEQYF
TRBD2	TRBV2	.	TRBJ2-1	TGTGCCAGCAGTTGGTGGGGACTAGCGGGAGACAATGAGCAGTTCTTC	CASSWWGLAGDNEQFF
TRBD1	TRBV19	.	TRBJ2-2	TGTGCCAGTAGTATAGGGGCAGGGGGCCACACCGGGGAGCTGTTTTTT	CASSIGAGGHTGELFF
TRBD1	TRBV5-1	.	TRBJ2-1	TGCGCCAGCCGCACGACCGGGACAGGGGGTATGAATGAGCAGTTCTTC	CASRTTGTGGMNEQFF
TRBD2	TRBV19	.	TRBJ2-7	TGTGCCAGTAGTGAACTAGCGGGGAACTACGAGCAGTACTTC	CASSELAGNYEQYF
TRBD1	TRBV3-1/TRBV3-2	.	TRBJ2-7	TGTGCCAGCAGCCACGGGGACAGGAGGGCCTACGAGCAGTACTTC	CASSHGDRRAYEQYF
TRBD1	TRBV27	.	TRBJ2-7	TGTGCCAGCAGTTTGGACAGGGGGTACGAGCAGTACTTC	CASSLDRGYEQYF